This TCR beta chain was obtained from a study of T cells and Merkel cell carcinoma outcomes. Study findings and constraints: Merkel cell carcinoma outcomes were reportedly predicted by repertoire and T-cell density.

Some clones are missing from TCRdb's copy, which holds only in-frame ones; the method was immunoSEQ multiplex PCR. The table lists more than 12,000 clones, approximately 92% of them singletons. From germline, CDR1 is SEHNR and CDR2 FQNEAQ (reference sequence). The ends were cut back, 4 bases at V and 5 bases at J, with 11 bases in the middle. CDR3 length: 13 residues. With regard to this clone: Its antigen is unknown.

This sequence originates from a human donor with Merkel cell carcinoma. The sample was tumor tissue from Merkel cell carcinoma. The J gene is TRBJ2-5, the V gene TRBV7-9, with D possibly called TRBD1 or TRBD2 (6 bases each). CDR3 sequence (DNA): TGTGCCAGCAGCTCCCGGGGGCCGGAGACCCAGTACTTC. This translates into CASSSRGPETQYF.